The 14 T cell receptor beta chains presented below share a single source sample, sequenced in a study of metastatic and nonmetastatic thyroid tumors. Treatment of any kind had been given to no patient before thyroid surgery. From the PCR reads, TCRdb re-called clones with MiXCR. Of 20,000 to 25,000 clones listed, 15% to 19% were seen once; the top ten hold around 37%. The sequencing sample was made of blood. The receptors shown here come from a female donor with papillary thyroid cancer or a benign thyroid nodule (not recorded which). Some clones in this sample may be carry-over from other donors' samples.

Of note for this clone: One base away lies a much larger clone, so this may be a sequencing read error. Other DNA sequences of this sample code for an identical CDR3. The chain is built from TRBV27 and TRBJ2-1; D may correspond to TRBD1 or TRBD2 (5 bases each). Germline V CDR1 and CDR2: MNHEY, SMNVEV (reference sequence). This CDR3 contains 17 residues. The CDR3 nucleotides read TGTGCCAGCTATCGGGGCGGCGGTGGGCCGGGGTACAATGAGCAATTCTTC. As protein: CASYRGGGGPGYNEQFF.

This clone was observed at least ten times. The rearrangement uses TRBV11-2 and TRBJ1-6; the D is unclear. Germline loops: CDR1 SGHAT, CDR2 FQNNGV. V was clipped by 1 base and J by 0 bases, with 7 bases between them. The CDR3 length is 16 residues. CDR3 DNA sequence: TGTGCCAGCAGCTTAGGGATGAGCTCCTATAATTCACCCCTCCACTTT. Its translation is CASSLGMSSYNSPLHF.

This clone was seen only a few times. The chain is built from TRBV27 and TRBJ2-2; D unclear. Germline CDR1 and CDR2: MNHEY and SMNVEV (reference sequence). Trimming shortened V by 6 bases and J by 3 bases, and 8 bases separated the two germline ends. The CDR3 sequence is 13 residues long. CDR3 amino acids: CASRNADTGELFF. In DNA form, the CDR3 reads TGTGCCAGCAGGAACGCGGACACCGGGGAGCTGTTTTTT.

The genes are TRBV12-3 or TRBV12-4 and TRBJ2-7; perhaps TRBD2 as D (6 bases). This CDR3 has 14 residues. V shed 3 bases and J shed 4 bases, with 13 bases lying between them. CDR3 loop: CASSFAGSDYEQYF. The DNA for the CDR3 is TGTGCCAGCAGTTTCGCGGGGAGCGATTACGAGCAGTACTTC.

A few counts support this clone. The rearrangement uses TRBV6-1 and TRBJ2-3; possibly TRBD1 or TRBD2 for D (6 bases each). V was shortened by 6 bases and J by 0 bases, with 16 bases between the two germline ends. The CDR3 is made up of 16 amino acids. Germline loops: CDR1 MNHNS, CDR2 SASEGT. The CDR3 here is CASSSHGGGSTDTQYF. The CDR3 DNA is TGTGCCAGCAGCTCTCACGGGGGCGGGAGCACAGATACGCAGTATTTT.

This clone was recorded at least ten times. The chain links TRBV11-1 to TRBJ2-2; tentatively, D is TRBD2 (6 bases). This CDR3 is built from 16 residues. The germline CDR1 and CDR2 sequences are SGHAT and FQDESV (reference sequence). Trimming left V 0 bases short and J 3 bases short, with 11 bases between. CDR3 sequence (DNA): TGTGCCAGCAGCTTAGCTGTCCAGCGGGACACCGGGGAGCTGTTTTTT. Its protein product is CASSLAVQRDTGELFF. Variable domain in full (rest from reference TRBV11-1 and TRBJ2-2): EAEVAQSPRYKITEKSQAVAFWCDPISGHATLYWYRQILGQGPELLVQFQDESVVDDSQLPKDRFSAERLKGVDSTLKIQPAELGDSAMYLCASSLAVQRDTGELFFGEGSRLTVL.

This clone was counted at least ten times. The rearrangement joins TRBV24-1 to TRBJ2-1, with D possibly being TRBD2 (6 bases). The CDR3 is 13 residues long. V shed 2 bases and J shed 6 bases, with 7 bases lying between them. Looked up from germline, CDR1 is KGHDR and CDR2 is SFDVKD. The CDR3, as DNA: TGTGCCACCAGTGATTCGACTAGCAATGAGCAGTTCTTC. As protein: CATSDSTSNEQFF.

This clone was seen at least ten times. The gene calls are TRBV5-5 and TRBJ1-5; possible D gene TRBD1, 5 bases. CDR1 is SGHKS, CDR2 YYEKEE, per germline (reference sequence). This CDR3 is built from 17 residues. Trimming shortened V by 1 base and J by 1 base, and 15 bases separated the two germline ends. The CDR3 region is CASSLRLTGASNQPQHF. CDR3 nucleotide sequence: TGTGCCAGCAGCTTGCGCCTGACCGGGGCGAGCAATCAGCCCCAGCATTTT. The full variable domain, with the rest looked up from reference TRBV5-5 and TRBJ1-5, is DAGVTQSPTHLIKTRGQQVTLRCSPISGHKSVSWYQQVLGQGPQFIFQYYEKEERGRGNFPDRFSARQFPNYSSELNVNALLLGDSALYLCASSLRLTGASNQPQHFGDGTRLSIL.

This clone was seen repeatedly, ten times or more. This chain links TRBV10-3 with TRBJ2-7; 7 nucleotides agree with TRBD1. This CDR3 comprises 15 residues. V dropped 2 bases and J dropped 2; count of bases not matched to a gene: 6. The germline V gene has CDR1 ENHRY and CDR2 SYGVKD. The CDR3 spells CAISEGAGGAYEQYF. The CDR3 DNA sequence: TGTGCCATCAGTGAGGGGGCAGGGGGAGCCTACGAGCAGTACTTC.

This clone was counted at least ten times. Other DNA sequences in the sample encode the same CDR3. The V call is TRBV5-1, the J call TRBJ2-5; no clear D gene. Deletions cut 4 bases from V and 5 bases from J, with 15 bases between. The germline V gene encodes CDR1 SGHRS and CDR2 YFSETQ. There are 14 residues in the CDR3. CDR3 sequence reads: CASSPRGPGETQYF. For the CDR3, the DNA is TGCGCCAGCAGCCCGCGCGGACCCGGGGAGACCCAGTACTTC.

This clone was seen at least ten times. The chain employs TRBV28 and TRBJ2-7; D unresolved. The CDR3 contains 14 residues. V dropped 3 bases and J dropped 2 bases, with 11 bases sitting between them. Germline CDR1 reads MDHEN; CDR2 reads SYDVKM. This CDR3 reads CASSLPFETYEQYF. Here the CDR3 DNA reads TGTGCCAGCAGTTTGCCATTTGAGACCTACGAGCAGTACTTC.

This clone showed up many times. A junction boundary mismatches the germline segment, possibly from a read error. This sequence joins TRBV5-1 and TRBJ2-5, with D perhaps TRBD1 (5 bases). Per germline, CDR1 SGHRS and CDR2 YFSETQ. The length of the CDR3 is 15 residues. CDR3 bases: TGCGCCAGCAGAATGTCAGTCACAGGAAAAGAGACCCGGTACTTC. Amino acid sequence: CASRMSVTGKETRYF.

Points on this clone: This sample includes further DNA sequences coding for the same CDR3. The genes are TRBV18 and TRBJ1-1; 8 bases fit TRBD1. The CDR3 is 13 amino acids. The ends lost 6 bases at V and 1 base at J; junction bases unmatched: 1. Germline CDR1 and CDR2: KGHSH and LQKENI. For the CDR3, the DNA is TGTGCCAGCTCGGGACAGGCGAACACTGAAGCTTTCTTT. This encodes CASSGQANTEAFF.

Ten or more counts support this clone. The genes are TRBV18 and TRBJ2-7; 7 bases are shared with TRBD2. Germline-derived CDR1 and CDR2 are KGHSH and LQKENI. Trimming at V came to 8 bases and at J to 2 bases, leaving 9 bases not matched to a gene. This CDR3 comprises 14 residues. The CDR3 DNA follows: TGTGCCAGCACCGAGGTGGCGGGGGCCTACGAGCAGTACTTC. Translated, it gives CASTEVAGAYEQYF.